This is a list of T cell receptor beta chains from one sample in a study of T-cell memory formation after mild COVID-19. TCRdb ran MiXCR on the 5' RACE reads and lists one entry per CDR3 protein. The profile shows roughly 99,000 distinct CDR3 sequences, roughly 14% of them singletons. What was sequenced was PBMCs or a T cell subset sorted from them (not recorded which). The receptors stem from a man between 18 and 35 years old who had mild COVID-19 (a few samples of this study predate the infection). Cell type and time point are not known. Both conserved end residues are part of each CDR3. Each record gives: V gene, J gene, CDR3 length, clone size, D gene, CDR3 DNA, CDR3 protein. The D gene is left open where the match is weak. Not all rows give a size; the values are once, few, many and, for expanded clones, a class.

V: TRBV28; J: TRBJ1-2; length: 12; size: NA; D: NA; DNA: TGTGCCAGCAGTTTCACCAACTATGGCTACACCTTC; CDR3: CASSFTNYGYTF
V: TRBV29-1; J: TRBJ1-1; length: 12; size: few; D: NA; DNA: TGCAGCGTTGTCGCTCTGAACACTGAAGCTTTCTTT; CDR3: CSVVALNTEAFF
V: TRBV4-1; J: TRBJ2-3; length: 20; size: NA; D: NA; DNA: TGCGCCAGCAGCCAAGATCGCGTGGCACTCGGGTTCAAAGAAACAGATACGCAGTATTTT; CDR3: CASSQDRVALGFKETDTQYF
V: TRBV6-2/TRBV6-3; J: TRBJ2-3; length: 14; size: few; D: NA; DNA: TGTGCCAGCAGATATGACGGGGGTACAGATACGCAGTATTTT; CDR3: CASRYDGGTDTQYF
V: TRBV5-5; J: TRBJ1-1; length: 13; size: few; D: NA; DNA: TGTGCCAGCAGGTCCCCGGGACGCCTTGAAGCTTTCTTT; CDR3: CASRSPGRLEAFF
V: TRBV7-9; J: TRBJ2-3; length: 16; size: NA; D: TRBD2; DNA: TGTGCCAGCAGCTTAGCGCTCGGGGGGGCAACAGATACGCAGTATTTT; CDR3: CASSLALGGATDTQYF
V: TRBV13; J: TRBJ1-1; length: 13; size: many; D: NA; DNA: TGTGCCAGCAGCTTAGCAGGGAGGACTGAAGCTTTCTTT; CDR3: CASSLAGRTEAFF
V: TRBV4-3; J: TRBJ2-3; length: 13; size: NA; D: TRBD1; DNA: TGCGCCAGCAGCCGACAGGGTGGTGGTACGCAGTATTTT; CDR3: CASSRQGGGTQYF
V: TRBV2; J: TRBJ2-5; length: 17; size: few; D: TRBD1; DNA: TGTGCCAGCAGTGAAGTTGGGACAGACCAACTGGGGGAGACCCAGTACTTC; CDR3: CASSEVGTDQLGETQYF
V: TRBV3-1; J: TRBJ2-7; length: 14; size: NA; D: TRBD2; DNA: TGTGCCAGCAGCCAGGCTAGCGGTTCCTACGAGCAGTACTTC; CDR3: CASSQASGSYEQYF
V: TRBV9; J: TRBJ1-2; length: 15; size: few; D: NA; DNA: TGTGCCAGCAGCGTAGAGGCAGCCGGGCGGTATGGCTACACCTTC; CDR3: CASSVEAAGRYGYTF
V: TRBV7-6; J: TRBJ2-1; length: 16; size: few; D: TRBD1; DNA: TGTGCCAGCAGCGCCCGCGGGACAGGGTGGGGCAATGAGCAGTTCTTC; CDR3: CASSARGTGWGNEQFF
V: TRBV27; J: TRBJ1-1; length: 13; size: many; D: NA; DNA: TGTGCCAGCAGTTTCGGTCCGAACACTGAAGCTTTCTTT; CDR3: CASSFGPNTEAFF
V: TRBV30; J: TRBJ1-2; length: 11; size: few; D: NA; DNA: TGTGCCTGGAATGCAGGCCTTGGCTACACCTTC; CDR3: CAWNAGLGYTF
V: TRBV7-9; J: TRBJ2-1; length: 14; size: NA; D: NA; DNA: TGTGCAAGCAGCCCTGCGGGCAGACACAATGAGCAGTTCTTC; CDR3: CASSPAGRHNEQFF
V: TRBV9; J: TRBJ2-7; length: 16; size: few; D: NA; DNA: TGTGCCAGCAGCGTAGGACCCAGAGTACCCCTCTACGAGCAGTACTTC; CDR3: CASSVGPRVPLYEQYF
V: TRBV7-2; J: TRBJ2-2; length: 14; size: few; D: NA; DNA: TGTGCCAGCAGCCCACACAGCCGGGGCGGGGAGCTGTTTTTT; CDR3: CASSPHSRGGELFF
V: TRBV5-1; J: TRBJ2-7; length: 13; size: few; D: TRBD1; DNA: TGCGCCAGCAGAGGGACAGGGGCGTACGAGCAGTACTTC; CDR3: CASRGTGAYEQYF
V: TRBV4-3; J: TRBJ2-1; length: 15; size: few; D: TRBD2; DNA: TGCGCCAGCAGCCTTTGGGCGGGGGGTCAGGATGAGCAGTTCTTC; CDR3: CASSLWAGGQDEQFF
V: TRBV7-2; J: TRBJ1-1; length: 14; size: NA; D: NA; DNA: TGTGCCAGCAGCTTAGTTGTAGGCTGGGGTGAAGCTTTCTTT; CDR3: CASSLVVGWGEAFF
V: TRBV10-2; J: TRBJ2-1; length: 14; size: many; D: NA; DNA: TGCGCCAGCAGTGTAGGGGGGGGACTCAATGAGCAGTTCTTC; CDR3: CASSVGGGLNEQFF
V: TRBV29-1; J: TRBJ2-7; length: 12; size: NA; D: NA; DNA: TGCAGCTCCCGAGGCCCCGGCTGGGAGCAGTACTTC; CDR3: CSSRGPGWEQYF
V: TRBV6-2/TRBV6-3; J: TRBJ1-5; length: 19; size: few; D: NA; DNA: TGTGCCAGCAGTTACGATGGGGACAAAAGTCCGAGTAGCAATCAGCCCCAGCATTTT; CDR3: CASSYDGDKSPSSNQPQHF
V: TRBV6-5; J: TRBJ1-5; length: 16; size: few; D: TRBD1; DNA: TGTGCCAGCAGGCCGCGGACAGGGTATAGCAATCAGCCCCAGCATTTT; CDR3: CASRPRTGYSNQPQHF
V: TRBV7-2; J: TRBJ2-5; length: 11; size: many; D: NA; DNA: TGTGCCAGCAGCCCACAAGAGACCCAGTACTTC; CDR3: CASSPQETQYF
V: TRBV19; J: TRBJ1-2; length: 12; size: NA; D: NA; DNA: TGTGCCAGTAGTATCGCCTCTTATGGCTACACCTTC; CDR3: CASSIASYGYTF
V: TRBV27; J: TRBJ2-4; length: 16; size: NA; D: TRBD2; DNA: TGTGCCAGCAGTTCTAGCGGGGGGGCGGACAAAAACATTCAGTACTTC; CDR3: CASSSSGGADKNIQYF
V: TRBV23-1; J: TRBJ1-1; length: 16; size: few; D: NA; DNA: TGCGCCAGCAGTCAATCGCGGGGGCCCTGGGGCACTGAAGCTTTCTTT; CDR3: CASSQSRGPWGTEAFF
V: TRBV7-8; J: TRBJ1-2; length: 15; size: NA; D: NA; DNA: TGTGCCAGCAGCTTAGTTTTTGGGTCTAACTATGGCTACACCTTC; CDR3: CASSLVFGSNYGYTF
V: TRBV24-1; J: TRBJ2-1; length: 12; size: NA; D: TRBD2; DNA: TGTGCCACCAGCAGGACTAGCGGGGAGCAGTTCTTC; CDR3: CATSRTSGEQFF
V: TRBV7-2; J: TRBJ2-7; length: 14; size: many; D: NA; DNA: TGTGCCAGCAGCTTGGGGACAAAAACCTACGAGCAGTACTTC; CDR3: CASSLGTKTYEQYF
V: TRBV12-3/TRBV12-4; J: TRBJ1-6; length: 14; size: NA; D: NA; DNA: TGTGCCAGCAGTACCTACAGGAGCGGTTCACCCCTCCACTTT; CDR3: CASSTYRSGSPLHF
V: TRBV28; J: TRBJ2-1; length: 12; size: many; D: NA; DNA: TGTGCCAGCATGTGGGGAAACAATGAGCAGTTCTTC; CDR3: CASMWGNNEQFF
V: TRBV15; J: TRBJ2-2; length: 16; size: NA; D: NA; DNA: TGTGCCACCAGCGAAGAGACCAGGTTGAACACCGGGGAGCTGTTTTTT; CDR3: CATSEETRLNTGELFF
V: TRBV12-3/TRBV12-4; J: TRBJ1-5; length: 16; size: NA; D: NA; DNA: TGTGCCAGCAGGTCCACTGGGTCAGGGCCGGGTCAGCCCCAGCATTTT; CDR3: CASRSTGSGPGQPQHF
V: TRBV12-3/TRBV12-4; J: TRBJ2-3; length: 15; size: NA; D: TRBD2; DNA: TGTGCCAGCAGCCCTCTAGCGGGGCTCACAGATACGCAGTATTTT; CDR3: CASSPLAGLTDTQYF
V: TRBV4-1; J: TRBJ2-1; length: 14; size: NA; D: TRBD2; DNA: TGCGCCAGCAGCCCAATTACTAGCGGGGGAGAGCAGTTCTTC; CDR3: CASSPITSGGEQFF
V: TRBV7-9; J: TRBJ1-1; length: 14; size: few; D: NA; DNA: TGTGCCAGCACCTACCTGACGGTGAACACTGAAGCTTTCTTT; CDR3: CASTYLTVNTEAFF
V: TRBV6-6; J: TRBJ2-5; length: 15; size: once; D: NA; DNA: TGTGCCAGCAGTTACTCGTGGGGGGCCCCAGAGACCCAGTACTTC; CDR3: CASSYSWGAPETQYF
V: TRBV7-2; J: TRBJ1-6; length: 16; size: NA; D: NA; DNA: TGTGCCAGCAGCTTATCAGTGGGCAGGATTCATTCACCCCTCCACTTT; CDR3: CASSLSVGRIHSPLHF
V: TRBV4-1; J: TRBJ2-6; length: 15; size: few; D: NA; DNA: TGCGCCAGCAGCCGGGTGACCTCTGGGGCCAACGTCCTGACTTTC; CDR3: CASSRVTSGANVLTF
V: TRBV25-1; J: TRBJ2-3; length: 16; size: NA; D: TRBD2; DNA: TGTGCCAGCAGTGAAGGGACACGGGGGGGCGAACATACGCAGTATTTT; CDR3: CASSEGTRGGEHTQYF
V: TRBV27; J: TRBJ1-2; length: 12; size: NA; D: TRBD1; DNA: TGTGCCAGCAAAACAGGGGGGGAAGGCTACACCTTC; CDR3: CASKTGGEGYTF
V: TRBV7-9; J: TRBJ2-3; length: 16; size: many; D: TRBD1; DNA: TGTGCCAGCAGCTCCTGGACAGGGGGCGAGACAGATACGCAGTATTTT; CDR3: CASSSWTGGETDTQYF
V: TRBV4-3; J: TRBJ1-1; length: 15; size: NA; D: NA; DNA: TGCGCCAGCAGCCAAGATCGGGGGGAGAACACTGAAGCTTTCTTT; CDR3: CASSQDRGENTEAFF
V: TRBV7-6; J: TRBJ1-5; length: 14; size: NA; D: NA; DNA: TGTGCCAGCAGCCCCTTCGGGGCGAATCAGCCCCAGCATTTT; CDR3: CASSPFGANQPQHF
V: TRBV7-7; J: TRBJ2-1; length: 15; size: NA; D: TRBD2; DNA: TGTGCTAGCAGCCGTACTAGCGGGGGGAAGAATGAGCAGTTCTTC; CDR3: CASSRTSGGKNEQFF
V: TRBV21-1; J: TRBJ2-1; length: 14; size: few; D: NA; DNA: TGTGCCAGCAGCCTGCGGGGGGGAAACAATGAGCAGTTCTTC; CDR3: CASSLRGGNNEQFF
V: TRBV15; J: TRBJ1-1; length: 15; size: many; D: NA; DNA: TGTGCCACCAGCACTCACAGGGCGATTATAGCTGAAGCTTTCTTT; CDR3: CATSTHRAIIAEAFF
V: TRBV5-1; J: TRBJ2-1; length: 12; size: many; D: TRBD2; DNA: TGCGCCAGCAGGCGGGGGGACAATGAGCAGTTCTTC; CDR3: CASRRGDNEQFF
V: TRBV15; J: TRBJ2-3; length: 20; size: few; D: NA; DNA: TGTGCCACCAGCAGTCAGATGGGGGGGAGAAAAGACAGGCGCACAGATACGCAGTATTTT; CDR3: CATSSQMGGRKDRRTDTQYF
V: TRBV5-8; J: TRBJ1-2; length: 12; size: few; D: NA; DNA: TGTGCCAGCAGCTTCCGGGGTGGCGGCTACACCTTC; CDR3: CASSFRGGGYTF
V: TRBV7-9; J: TRBJ2-2; length: 15; size: few; D: NA; DNA: TGTGCCAGCAGCTTAGTCTACTCGAACACCGGGGAGCTGTTTTTT; CDR3: CASSLVYSNTGELFF
V: TRBV4-1; J: TRBJ2-2; length: 14; size: NA; D: NA; DNA: TGCGCCAGCAGCCAAGATGGCGACACCGGGGAGCTGTTTTTT; CDR3: CASSQDGDTGELFF